This T cell receptor beta chain was sequenced for a study of beta chain features in type 1 diabetes. Study-wide points: When Type 1 diabetes patients were examined, their TCRB CDR3s proved moderately but significantly shorter in all four CD4+ subsets.

On this clone: Its cognate antigen is unknown.

The CDR3 totals 15 residues. With 2 bases clipped from V and 4 bases from J, the junction kept 6 bases outside the gene matches. The germline gives CDR1 MNHEY, CDR2 SVGAGI. Expressed TCRB transcripts were sequenced because the entire RNA isolate underwent reverse transcription. The repertoire was sequenced with immunoSEQ multiplex PCR; TCRdb's copy has only in-frame clones and lacks some. The repertoire consists of about 160,000 clones, with around 9% occurring once and the leading ten covering roughly 0.7%. The clonotype was recovered from a woman aged 30 to 39 with type 1 diabetes. The genes are TRBV6-5 and TRBJ1-2; 8 positions match TRBD1. Sequenced material: central memory CD4+ T cells from blood. Written as DNA, the CDR3 is TGTGCCAGCAGTTACGAAGGGCAGGGGGCCTATGGCTACACCTTC. Translation gives CASSYEGQGAYGYTF.